This T cell receptor (beta chain) was sequenced in a study of cytomegalovirus exposure and HLA in healthy donors. V shed 5 bases and J shed 8 bases, with 21 bases lying between them. Germline V gene sequence: CDR1 SEHNR, CDR2 FQNEAQ (reference sequence). This CDR3 has 15 residues. With 60 Vbeta and 13 Jbeta primers, the PCR was carried out. Method: immunoSEQ multiplex PCR; TCRdb's copy keeps in-frame clones and lacks some. The sample holds about 230,000 clones; roughly 73% are singletons and the top ten take around 0.44%. This receptor was obtained from a boy aged 5-17 years in good health and CMV-seronegative. The specimen was PBMCs. The genes are TRBV7-9 and TRBJ1-2, with a possible D match to TRBD1 (5 bases). The chain's CDR3 is CASSPLSPRAGGYTF. The CDR3 coding sequence is TGTGCCAGCAGCCCCCTCTCCCCCAGGGCAGGAGGCTACACCTTC.